This T cell receptor beta chain stems from a study of blood T cell repertoires in COVID-19. Study-wide context: Whether acute or convalescent, the COVID-19 samples came from the United States, Italy and Spain. T cells, B-cell-depleted T cells, or PBMCs provided the cDNA or gDNA that served as material.

In the original workflow: The assay estimated nucleated cells by amplifying reference gene primers. The data were produced by immunoSEQ multiplex PCR, yet TCRdb's version contains in-frame clones alone and is incomplete. From that table come the V and J calls and clone size; the DNA was used to work out D and trimming. The sample consists of about 63,000 clones, 79% of them appearing once. CDR1 and CDR2 (germline): MNHEY, SMNVEV (reference sequence). V was pared by 9 bases and J by 2 bases, with 11 bases between. The CDR3 consists of 13 residues. Source material: peripheral blood. The chain combines TRBV27 with TRBJ2-1; D call uncertain. The source of this sequence is a human donor in a cohort sampled during active COVID-19. The CDR3 bases are TGTGCCAGTCGGGTCAACACCTACAATGAGCAGTTCTTC. As protein: CASRVNTYNEQFF.